The 23 T cell receptor beta chains below all came from one sample that was sequenced in a study of shared clonotypes between healthy human individuals. Assay used: immunoSEQ multiplex PCR; TCRdb lists only in-frame clones, some missing. The sample carries 2 million to 3 million clones, just over 90% recorded once. Sequencing was carried out using naive CD4+ T cells sorted from blood. Subset in this sample: CD45RA+ positively selected. The receptor source for this set is a man younger than 35 in good health.

The chain uses TRBV29-1 and TRBJ2-7; 9 bases are shared with TRBD1. The CDR3 has 13 residues. Trimming removed 4 bases from V and 6 bases from J; junction bases left unmatched: 7. Germline lookup yields CDR1 SQVTM and CDR2 ANQGSEA. DNA of the CDR3: TGCAGCGTTGTACGGGACAGGGCGGCCGAGCAGTACTTC. Translating it yields CSVVRDRAAEQYF.

The chain combines TRBV7-9 with TRBJ1-4; D remains ambiguous. The V end was cut by 0 bases, the J end by 4 bases, with 9 bases between. The CDR3 has 15 residues. Germline loops: CDR1 SEHNR, CDR2 FQNEAQ (reference sequence). CDR3 nucleotide sequence: TGTGCCAGCAGCTTAGCGGCCCTCTTTAATGAAAAACTGTTTTTT. It codes for CASSLAALFNEKLFF.

This chain links TRBV10-3 with TRBJ2-3; 13 nucleotides agree with TRBD2. V trimming: 5 bases; J trimming: 2 bases; junction bases outside the gene matches: 4. Germline assignment: CDR1 ENHRY and CDR2 SYGVKD. CDR3 length equals 16 residues. CDR3 in amino acids: CAISPGLAGNTDTQYF. DNA for the CDR3: TGTGCCATCAGTCCGGGACTAGCGGGGAACACAGATACGCAGTATTTT.

The chain carries TRBV18 and TRBJ1-4; D is undetermined. Germline V gene lookup returns CDR1 KGHSH and CDR2 LQKENI. The CDR3 sequence is 17 residues long. Trimming shortened V by 3 bases and J by 3 bases, and 17 bases separated the two germline ends. CDR3 residues: CASSPVRETPPNEKLFF. Written as DNA, the CDR3 is TGTGCCAGCTCACCCGTCCGGGAGACTCCTCCTAATGAAAAACTGTTTTTT.

This chain joins TRBV23-1 and TRBJ2-1; D unresolved. TRBV23-1 is labeled an ORF, and its function is uncertain. This CDR3 is built from 14 residues. V was pared by 6 bases and J by 5 bases, with 14 bases between. Here the CDR3 reads CASSPTGRNNEQFF. The DNA for the CDR3 is TGCGCCAGCAGCCCCACCGGACGTAACAATGAGCAGTTCTTC.

The V gene is TRBV5-1, the J gene TRBJ2-6; 7 positions match TRBD1. The J segment lost 1 base and the V segment lost 0 bases, leaving 7 bases of the junction unmatched. Germline values: CDR1 SGHRS, CDR2 YFSETQ. This CDR3 spans 18 amino acids. Written as DNA, the CDR3 is TGCGCCAGCAGCTTGGGAGGGACAGTGTCTTCTGGGGCCAACGTCCTGACTTTC. It specifies CASSLGGTVSSGANVLTF.

About this clone: Other DNA sequences in the sample encode the same CDR3. The rearrangement links TRBV5-1 to TRBJ2-7; no reliable D call. The ends were cut back, 0 bases at V and 2 bases at J, with 9 bases in the middle. In germline, CDR1 is SGHRS, CDR2 YFSETQ. The CDR3 runs to 14 residues. The DNA for the CDR3 is TGCGCCAGCAGCTTGGAAGCCGGCCCCTACGAGCAGTACTTC. It yields the protein CASSLEAGPYEQYF.

J is TRBJ2-2 and V is TRBV5-1; TRBD2 matches 10 bases. The CDR3 covers 18 residues. Germline CDR1 SGHRS, CDR2 YFSETQ. Trimming cost V 1 base and J 6 bases; bases outside gene matches: 12. The DNA of the CDR3 is TGCGCCAGCAGCTTGCGAGAAGTAGCGGGAGGTGCCCCCGGGGAGCTGTTTTTT. Its protein is CASSLREVAGGAPGELFF.

The rearrangement uses TRBV7-9 and TRBJ2-1; TRBD2 agrees at 10 bases. Germline CDR1 SEHNR, CDR2 FQNEAQ (reference sequence). CDR3 length: 16 residues. The V segment lost 1 base and the J segment 2 bases; nucleotides outside the gene matches: 2. CDR3 nucleotides: TGTGCCAGCAGCTTAGTCAGCGGGGGGGCCTACAATGAGCAGTTCTTC. Translating it yields CASSLVSGGAYNEQFF.

As regards this clone: The sample holds other DNA sequences that translate to the same CDR3. J is TRBJ2-1 and V is TRBV18; 11 bases fit TRBD2. V lost 2 bases and J lost 0; bases outside the gene matches: 0. This CDR3 region has 16 residues. Per germline, CDR1 KGHSH and CDR2 LQKENI. The CDR3 is CASSPTSGSSYNEQFF. As DNA, the CDR3 is TGTGCCAGCTCACCAACTAGCGGGAGCTCCTACAATGAGCAGTTCTTC.

The chain links TRBV21-1 to TRBJ2-4; the table's D call, TRBD1, was not checked against the DNA. TRBV21-1 is classified as a pseudogene. The CDR3 is 14 amino acids. CDR3 nucleotides: TGTGCCAGCAGCAAAGTTAGTGGGCTAAACATTCAGTACTTC. Protein product: CASSKVSGLNIQYF.

The genes are TRBV30 and TRBJ1-2, with D tentatively TRBD1 (6 bases). The CDR3 spans 13 residues. Germline CDR1 and CDR2: GTSNPN and SVGIG (reference sequence). Trimming removed 3 bases at V and 10 bases at J, with 18 bases between. CDR3 DNA sequence: TGTGCCTGGAGCATTACCGGGACACCCAACTACACCTTC. Translating gives CAWSITGTPNYTF.

In its sample, this clone was seen once. The junction does not match germline at one end; this may be a read error. The V call is TRBV4-2, the J call TRBJ2-5; D is possibly TRBD2 (7 bases). This CDR3 contains 14 residues. Germline loops: CDR1 LGHNA, CDR2 YNFKEQ. CDR3 loop: CASTQGGGQETQYF. The CDR3 DNA is TGTGCCAGCACCCAAGGGGGGGGCCAAGAGACCCAGTACTTC.

The CDR3 DNA reads TGCGCCAGCAGCCAAGATCCCCTGGCTACTAGCACAGATACGCAGTATTTT. Translation: CASSQDPLATSTDTQYF. V and J are TRBV4-3 and TRBJ2-3; D remains unclear. V was cut by 0 bases and J by 0 bases, with 13 bases left in between. Germline lookup yields CDR1 LGHNA and CDR2 YSLEER. The CDR3 has 17 amino acids.

The chain employs TRBV5-1 and TRBJ2-6, with D tentatively TRBD1 or TRBD2 (5 bases each). V lost 5 bases and J 0 bases, leaving 15 bases between the germline ends. The CDR3 loop spans 17 amino acids. Per germline, CDR1 SGHRS and CDR2 YFSETQ. CDR3 region: CASRRGAGDSGANVLTF. The CDR3 region has the DNA TGCGCCAGCAGGCGAGGGGCGGGCGACTCTGGGGCCAACGTCCTGACTTTC.

The rearrangement joins TRBV6-5 to TRBJ2-2, with TRBD2 as a possible D gene (7 bases). Germline assignment: CDR1 MNHEY and CDR2 SVGAGI. Trimming cost V 5 bases and J 14 bases, with 24 bases left between them. The CDR3 totals 15 residues. The CDR3 here is CASSPISGGLNRLFF. DNA of the CDR3: TGTGCCAGCAGTCCGATTTCGGGGGGCCTAAATCGTCTGTTTTTT.

This chain connects TRBV7-2 to TRBJ2-5; D call uncertain. Germline V lookup: CDR1 SGHTA, CDR2 FQGNSA. The V and J ends lost 7 bases and 5 bases respectively, with 20 bases between them. This CDR3 comprises 15 residues. As DNA, the CDR3 is TGTGCCAGCACCTTCCGGCCGGCCTTAAGGGAGACCCAGTACTTC. Translation: CASTFRPALRETQYF.

The J gene is TRBJ2-1, the V gene TRBV11-3; 10 bases match TRBD2. There are 14 residues in the CDR3. From germline, CDR1 is SGHNT and CDR2 YENEEA. With V trimmed by 6 bases and J by 8 bases, 7 bases remained unmatched. The CDR3 loop is CASSVAGGYYEQFF. The CDR3 bases are TGTGCCAGCAGTGTAGCGGGAGGTTATTATGAGCAGTTCTTC.

The rearrangement joins TRBV7-9 to TRBJ2-2; weak D call: TRBD2 (6 bases). Germline CDR1 and CDR2: SEHNR and FQNEAQ (reference sequence). V was trimmed by 9 bases and J by 6 bases, leaving 14 bases between them. The CDR3 runs 13 residues. The CDR3 region is CASRRGSPGELFF. CDR3 DNA: TGTGCCAGTCGACGGGGGAGCCCCGGGGAGCTGTTTTTT.

The J gene is TRBJ1-2, the V gene TRBV10-1, with D possibly being TRBD1 (5 bases). This CDR3 contains 13 residues. In germline, CDR1 is WNHNN, CDR2 SYGVQD (reference sequence). The V end was cut by 5 bases, the J end by 8 bases, with 15 bases between. The chain's CDR3 is CASSPGLLGGYTF. The CDR3, as DNA: TGCGCCAGCAGTCCGGGACTCCTAGGGGGCTACACCTTC.

This chain uses TRBV19 with TRBJ1-2; D is unresolved. The V gene's germline CDR1 is LNHDA and CDR2 SQIVND (reference sequence). The CDR3 spans 14 residues. V lost 3 bases and J 7 bases, leaving 15 bases between the germline ends. The CDR3 loop is CASSIASGSSGYTF. CDR3 DNA: TGTGCCAGTAGTATCGCCTCTGGCTCAAGTGGCTACACCTTC. Drawing the rest from reference TRBV19 and TRBJ1-2, the complete variable domain is DGGITQSPKYLFRKEGQNVTLSCEQNLNHDAMYWYRQDPGQGLRLIYYSQIVNDFQKGDIAEGYSVSREKKESFPLTVTSAQKNPTAFYLCASSIASGSSGYTFGSGTRLTVV.

The chain is built from TRBV4-1 and TRBJ2-2; TRBD1 aligns across 7 bases. Germline CDR1 and CDR2: MGHRA and YSYEKL. CDR3 size: 14 residues. V was clipped by 5 bases and J by 4 bases; unmatched bases: 4. The CDR3 protein is CASSVQGSTGELFF. The CDR3 DNA sequence: TGCGCCAGCAGCGTACAGGGGAGCACCGGGGAGCTGTTTTTT.

The gene calls are TRBV10-3 and TRBJ2-3; 8 bases map to TRBD2. V gave up 4 bases and J gave up 2 bases; unmatched junction bases: 8. This CDR3 is built from 16 residues. Germline V lookup: CDR1 ENHRY, CDR2 SYGVKD. The DNA for the CDR3 is TGTGCCATCAGTGCAACTAGCGGACTAGCCACAGATACGCAGTATTTT. This codes for CAISATSGLATDTQYF.